The 9 T cell receptor beta chains listed next were all sequenced from one sample in a study of cytomegalovirus exposure and HLA in healthy donors. The PCR employed 60 Vbeta primers together with 13 Jbeta primers. Profiling relied on immunoSEQ multiplex PCR, and the TCRdb table lists in-frame clones only, not all of them. The sample lists 150,000 or so clones; nearly 80% were seen once. The sequenced sample was PBMCs. The source of these receptors is a man aged 40-49 years in good health and CMV-seropositive.

The chain couples TRBV11-1 to TRBJ2-7, with D possibly TRBD1 on 6 matching bases. Per germline, CDR1 SGHAT and CDR2 FQDESV (reference sequence). The V gene lost 7 bases and the J gene lost 7 bases, with 23 bases spanning the gap. The CDR3 loop spans 15 amino acids. The CDR3 DNA reads TGTGCCAGCAATAACGTAGGACAGCTCGAGGGAGAGCAGTACTTC. Protein sequence: CASNNVGQLEGEQYF. Complete variable domain (other parts from reference TRBV11-1 and TRBJ2-7): EAEVAQSPRYKITEKSQAVAFWCDPISGHATLYWYRQILGQGPELLVQFQDESVVDDSQLPKDRFSAERLKGVDSTLKIQPAELGDSAMYLCASNNVGQLEGEQYFGPGTRLTVT.

This CDR3 is CASPSGSEGETQYF. The CDR3 region has the DNA TGTGCCAGCCCTAGCGGGAGTGAGGGTGAGACCCAGTACTTC. The chain links TRBV14 to TRBJ2-5; TRBD2 matches at 10 bases. The length of the CDR3 is 14 residues. The V gene end was trimmed by 8 bases and the J gene end by 5 bases; junction bases not matched to a gene: 8. Germline CDR1 reads SGHDN; CDR2 reads FVKESK.

V and J are TRBV5-6 and TRBJ2-7, with D possibly being TRBD2 (5 bases). CDR3 size: 16 residues. CDR1 and CDR2 from the germline V gene are SGHDT and YYEEEE. V was shortened by 4 bases and J by 2 bases, with 19 bases between the two germline ends. DNA for the CDR3: TGTGCCAGCAGCCCAAGGGTGGCAGGAGGAACCTACGAGCAGTACTTC. Amino acid sequence: CASSPRVAGGTYEQYF.

The gene calls are TRBV6-1 and TRBJ1-5; 8 nucleotides align to TRBD1. After removal of 5 bases from V and 4 bases from J, the junction contained 4 bases not matched to a gene. The germline V gene encodes CDR1 MNHNS and CDR2 SASEGT. The CDR3 has 14 residues. CDR3 coding DNA: TGTGCCAGCAGTCCGACAGGGGATAATCAGCCCCAGCATTTT. This codes for CASSPTGDNQPQHF.

V is TRBV5-1 and J is TRBJ2-7; unclear D gene. Trimming removed 4 bases at V and 2 bases at J, with 7 bases between. The CDR3 contains 12 residues. Germline lookup yields CDR1 SGHRS and CDR2 YFSETQ. The CDR3 spells CASSGQTYEQYF. CDR3 nucleotide sequence: TGCGCCAGCAGCGGGCAGACCTACGAGCAGTACTTC.

The V gene is TRBV7-3, the J gene TRBJ2-3, with TRBD2 matching over 9 bases. V was clipped by 5 bases and J by 0 bases; unmatched bases: 9. This CDR3 spans 17 amino acids. Germline CDR1 and CDR2: SGHTA and FQGTGA. The CDR3, as DNA: TGTGCCAGCAGCGCACTTAGCGGGAGACCCAGCACAGATACGCAGTATTTT. Encoded protein: CASSALSGRPSTDTQYF. Complete variable domain (other parts from reference TRBV7-3 and TRBJ2-3): GAGVSQTPSNKVTEKGKYVELRCDPISGHTALYWYRQSLGQGPEFLIYFQGTGAADDSGLPNDRFFAVRPEGSVSTLKIQRTERGDSAVYLCASSALSGRPSTDTQYFGPGTRLTVL.

J is TRBJ2-1 and V is TRBV7-7, with TRBD2 identical over 10 bases. CDR1 is SSHAT and CDR2 is FNYEAQ in the germline V gene (reference sequence). The J segment lost 6 bases and the V segment lost 5 bases, leaving 10 bases of the junction unmatched. The CDR3 has 16 amino acids. The CDR3 sequence: CASSARLAGVSNEQFF. CDR3 coding DNA: TGTGCCAGCAGCGCCAGACTAGCGGGTGTTTCCAATGAGCAGTTCTTC.

The chain employs TRBV10-1 and TRBJ1-4, with D perhaps TRBD1 (5 bases). The CDR3 spans 15 residues. In germline, CDR1 is WNHNN, CDR2 SYGVQD (reference sequence). V was pared by 5 bases and J by 3 bases, with 13 bases between. The chain's CDR3 is CASSPPQGPNEKLFF. For the CDR3, the DNA is TGCGCCAGCAGTCCCCCCCAGGGCCCTAATGAAAAACTGTTTTTT.

The V call is TRBV11-2, the J call TRBJ1-2; 10 positions match TRBD1. Germline CDR1 and CDR2: SGHAT and FQNNGV. The CDR3 is 16 residues long. V lost 1 base to trimming and J lost 3 bases; unmatched junction nucleotides: 5. CDR3 sequence reads: CASSLAGQGPDYGYTF. The CDR3 nucleotides read TGTGCCAGCAGCTTAGCGGGACAGGGGCCCGACTATGGCTACACCTTC.